This T cell receptor (beta chain) appears in the sequencing data of a study of T cells in Graves' hyperthyroidism and ophthalmopathy. This clonotype was recorded many times. Its target is not known. The V end lost 5 bases, the J end lost 5 bases, and 15 bases lay between the germline ends. The CDR3 contains 14 residues. CDR1 and CDR2 from the germline V gene are SGHVS and FQNEAQ. Findings of the study overall: Before onset, ophthalmopathy was predicted by the model a median around 6.2 months earlier. Most thyroid clonotypes with frequency above 0.001 were detected in blood.

RNA transcripts were the template for amplifying TCR beta CDR3 regions. During a first-round RT-PCR of the TCR CDR3, the HTBI primer set was used. One entry per CDR3 protein results from TCRdb running MiXCR on the multiplex PCR reads. The repertoire holds a few hundred thousand distinct CDR3 sequences, with approximately 14% as singletons. Sequencing used blood. The rearrangement joins TRBV7-8 to TRBJ1-2; maybe TRBD1 (6 bases). This receptor was identified in a young woman with Graves' hyperthyroidism. CDR3 nucleotides: TGTGCCAGCAGCGATAGGAGGGGGGCGTATGGCTACACCTTC. The encoded protein is CASSDRRGAYGYTF. Full variable domain (missing parts from reference TRBV7-8 and TRBJ1-2): GAGVSQSPRYKVAKRGQDVALRCDPISGHVSLFWYQQALGQGPEFLTYFQNEAQLDKSGLPSDRFFAERPEGSVSTLKIQRTQQEDSAVYLCASSDRRGAYGYTFGSGTRLTVV.